This TCR beta chain was sequenced for a study of blood T cell repertoires in COVID-19. Study overall: Both acute and convalescent COVID-19 samples were obtained from the United States, Italy and Spain. The analysed material was cDNA or gDNA that came from T cells, B-cell-depleted T cells, or PBMCs.

Patients in Seattle were enrolled during active infection, then followed longitudinally. CDR1 and CDR2 from the germline V gene are MNHEY and SVGEGT. CDR3 length: 15 amino acids. Trimming took 2 bases from V and 2 from J, leaving 12 bases between them. Per the original data handling: Quantification of nucleated cells was approximated via reference gene primer amplification. Only in-frame clones appear in the TCRdb table, and some are missing; sequencing was by immunoSEQ multiplex PCR. V and J calls and clone size follow that table, whereas D and trimming were derived from the DNA. The sample yields approximately 300,000 clones, around 90% seen once.

The sequenced sample was peripheral blood. The source is a woman between 50 and 59 years old with COVID-19, enrolled during active disease. V is TRBV6-2 or TRBV6-3 and J is TRBJ2-5; no firm D call. CDR3 sequence (DNA): TGTGCCAGCAGTTACGACTCGTCCGGACAAGAGACCCAGTACTTC. Amino acids: CASSYDSSGQETQYF.